Listed below are T cell receptor beta chains from one sample, sequenced in a study of T cell responses to AZD1222 COVID-19 vaccine. Profiled with immunoSEQ multiplex PCR; TCRdb holds only in-frame clones, not every one. The sample records about 99,000 clones, about nine tenths being singletons. The sample was peripheral blood, taken on day 0 of AZD1222 vaccination. These receptors came from an adult in good health. Both conserved end residues are part of each CDR3. D genes are given only for firm matches. Size values are once, few and many counts, or a class for expanded clones, and some rows have none.

cdr3_nt: TGCAGCGTTGAAGTATTGGTTCCGGGACAGGGATACACCGGGGAGCTGTTTTTT; cdr3_aa: CSVEVLVPGQGYTGELFF; clone_size: -; v_call: TRBV29-1; cdr3_length: 18; j_call: TRBJ2-2; d_call: TRBD1
cdr3_nt: TGTGCCAGCAGCTTAAGGGGGGGCGATGCGGCTTTCTTT; cdr3_aa: CASSLRGGDAAFF; clone_size: -; v_call: TRBV7-3; cdr3_length: 13; j_call: TRBJ1-1; d_call: -
cdr3_nt: TGTGCCAGTACCACGACCTCGGTCGGGGAAAAACTGTTTTTT; cdr3_aa: CASTTTSVGEKLFF; clone_size: -; v_call: TRBV19; cdr3_length: 14; j_call: TRBJ1-4; d_call: -
cdr3_nt: TGCGCCAGCAGCTTGAACGTCGGCGGGAGCTACGAGCAGTACTTC; cdr3_aa: CASSLNVGGSYEQYF; clone_size: -; v_call: TRBV5-1; cdr3_length: 15; j_call: TRBJ2-7; d_call: TRBD2
cdr3_nt: TGTGCCAGCAGTTTAGGGAGGGGCCTTTCCAACCGAGCTAACTATGGCTACACCTTC; cdr3_aa: CASSLGRGLSNRANYGYTF; clone_size: few; v_call: TRBV27; cdr3_length: 19; j_call: TRBJ1-2; d_call: -
cdr3_nt: TGTGCTAGTGGTTCTGGCGGGGTATGGGAGACCCAGTACTTC; cdr3_aa: CASGSGGVWETQYF; clone_size: -; v_call: TRBV12-5; cdr3_length: 14; j_call: TRBJ2-5; d_call: -
cdr3_nt: TGTGCCAGCAGCGTTGGACAGTCCACAGATACGCAGTATTTT; cdr3_aa: CASSVGQSTDTQYF; clone_size: once; v_call: TRBV9; cdr3_length: 14; j_call: TRBJ2-3; d_call: -
cdr3_nt: TGTGCCAGCAGTCCGGGGCTAACCTACGAGCAGTACTTC; cdr3_aa: CASSPGLTYEQYF; clone_size: -; v_call: TRBV6-2/TRBV6-3; cdr3_length: 13; j_call: TRBJ2-7; d_call: -
cdr3_nt: TGCGCCAGCAGCCGGGAAAGACTAGCGGGGAACTTGGACTTC; cdr3_aa: CASSRERLAGNLDF; clone_size: -; v_call: TRBV4-3; cdr3_length: 14; j_call: TRBJ2-4; d_call: TRBD2
cdr3_nt: TGTGCCAGCAGCCTGGGACAGGGGGCTGAAAAACTGTTTTTT; cdr3_aa: CASSLGQGAEKLFF; clone_size: once; v_call: TRBV9; cdr3_length: 14; j_call: TRBJ1-4; d_call: TRBD1
cdr3_nt: TGTGCCAGTAGTTCCAACGGGATTTCGAACACTGAAGCTTTCTTT; cdr3_aa: CASSSNGISNTEAFF; clone_size: -; v_call: TRBV19; cdr3_length: 15; j_call: TRBJ1-1; d_call: -
cdr3_nt: TGTGCCAGCAGCATACCAAGGGGGAAGAACACTGAAGCTTTCTTT; cdr3_aa: CASSIPRGKNTEAFF; clone_size: -; v_call: TRBV7-9; cdr3_length: 15; j_call: TRBJ1-1; d_call: -
cdr3_nt: TGTGCCATCAGTGAGTCGCCCAGGAACGTTTCACCCCTCCACTTT; cdr3_aa: CAISESPRNVSPLHF; clone_size: -; v_call: TRBV10-3; cdr3_length: 15; j_call: TRBJ1-6; d_call: -
cdr3_nt: TGTGCCAGCAGCGCTGGGACAGGGGGCTATGGCTACACCTTC; cdr3_aa: CASSAGTGGYGYTF; clone_size: -; v_call: TRBV11-1; cdr3_length: 14; j_call: TRBJ1-2; d_call: TRBD1
cdr3_nt: TGTGCCACCAGCAGAGATGGGGGGGGATCCAATGAGCAGTTCTTC; cdr3_aa: CATSRDGGGSNEQFF; clone_size: -; v_call: TRBV15; cdr3_length: 15; j_call: TRBJ2-1; d_call: TRBD2
cdr3_nt: TGTGCCTGGAGTGTATTTAGGGGGCGAGCTGAAGCTTTCTTT; cdr3_aa: CAWSVFRGRAEAFF; clone_size: -; v_call: TRBV30; cdr3_length: 14; j_call: TRBJ1-1; d_call: TRBD1
cdr3_nt: TGTGCCAGCAGTTTATTTACAGGGGGTAGTGAAAAACTGTTTTTT; cdr3_aa: CASSLFTGGSEKLFF; clone_size: -; v_call: TRBV28; cdr3_length: 15; j_call: TRBJ1-4; d_call: TRBD1
cdr3_nt: TGTGCCAGCAGCTTAGCCTACGCTCAGCCCCAGCATTTT; cdr3_aa: CASSLAYAQPQHF; clone_size: -; v_call: TRBV7-2; cdr3_length: 13; j_call: TRBJ1-5; d_call: -
cdr3_nt: TGTGCCTGGAGTCCGACTAGCGGGGGGCGCAATGAGCAGTTCTTC; cdr3_aa: CAWSPTSGGRNEQFF; clone_size: -; v_call: TRBV30; cdr3_length: 15; j_call: TRBJ2-1; d_call: TRBD2
cdr3_nt: TGTGCCAGCAGCCAAGATACTAGTTACAATGAGCAGTTCTTC; cdr3_aa: CASSQDTSYNEQFF; clone_size: once; v_call: TRBV3-1/TRBV3-2; cdr3_length: 14; j_call: TRBJ2-1; d_call: -
cdr3_nt: TGTGCCAGCAGCTTAGGGGGAACCGGGGAGCTGTTTTTT; cdr3_aa: CASSLGGTGELFF; clone_size: -; v_call: TRBV7-9; cdr3_length: 13; j_call: TRBJ2-2; d_call: -
cdr3_nt: TGTGCCACCACCGGGACAGCCAGCTACAATGAGCAGTTCTTC; cdr3_aa: CATTGTASYNEQFF; clone_size: -; v_call: TRBV10-3; cdr3_length: 14; j_call: TRBJ2-1; d_call: TRBD1
cdr3_nt: TGTGCCAGCAGCCAAGATTCGGCAGGGGGCCGGTACGAGCAGTACTTC; cdr3_aa: CASSQDSAGGRYEQYF; clone_size: -; v_call: TRBV3-1/TRBV3-2; cdr3_length: 16; j_call: TRBJ2-7; d_call: TRBD1
cdr3_nt: TGTGCCAGCAGCTTAGAGTGGGACAGGGTTCGGCCCCAGCATTTT; cdr3_aa: CASSLEWDRVRPQHF; clone_size: -; v_call: TRBV7-2; cdr3_length: 15; j_call: TRBJ1-5; d_call: TRBD1
cdr3_nt: TGTGCCAGCAGTTACACGGGGGCCCCGCACTACGAGCAGTACTTC; cdr3_aa: CASSYTGAPHYEQYF; clone_size: -; v_call: TRBV27; cdr3_length: 15; j_call: TRBJ2-7; d_call: -
cdr3_nt: TGTGCCATCAGCCCCCTAACCGGGGAGCTGTTTTTT; cdr3_aa: CAISPLTGELFF; clone_size: -; v_call: TRBV10-3; cdr3_length: 12; j_call: TRBJ2-2; d_call: -
cdr3_nt: TGTGCCAGCAGCTTAGGAGAAAGGACTGAAGCTTTCTTT; cdr3_aa: CASSLGERTEAFF; clone_size: -; v_call: TRBV7-9; cdr3_length: 13; j_call: TRBJ1-1; d_call: -
cdr3_nt: TGTGCCAGCAGCCAAGAGGGACAGGGCCACCGTGGCTACACCTTC; cdr3_aa: CASSQEGQGHRGYTF; clone_size: -; v_call: TRBV4-2; cdr3_length: 15; j_call: TRBJ1-2; d_call: TRBD1
cdr3_nt: TGTGCCAGCAGCCAACGGCAGCTCTACGAGCAGTACTTC; cdr3_aa: CASSQRQLYEQYF; clone_size: -; v_call: TRBV3-1/TRBV3-2; cdr3_length: 13; j_call: TRBJ2-7; d_call: -
cdr3_nt: TGTGCCAGCAGTGATTATCCAGGGAAGAGGTATGGCTACACCTTC; cdr3_aa: CASSDYPGKRYGYTF; clone_size: -; v_call: TRBV6-1; cdr3_length: 15; j_call: TRBJ1-2; d_call: -
cdr3_nt: TGTGCCAGCAGTGACAGGGCGGCGGTGAACACTGAAGCTTTCTTT; cdr3_aa: CASSDRAAVNTEAFF; clone_size: -; v_call: TRBV6-1; cdr3_length: 15; j_call: TRBJ1-1; d_call: -
cdr3_nt: TGTGCTAGCAGCCCCACCAAGGACAGGGTTATCCCGAAGCCTGAAAACATTCAGTACTTC; cdr3_aa: CASSPTKDRVIPKPENIQYF; clone_size: -; v_call: TRBV7-7; cdr3_length: 20; j_call: TRBJ2-4; d_call: TRBD1
cdr3_nt: TGCGCCAGCAGCTCTAGCGGGGGGGCCAATGAGCAGTTCTTC; cdr3_aa: CASSSSGGANEQFF; clone_size: -; v_call: TRBV4-3; cdr3_length: 14; j_call: TRBJ2-1; d_call: TRBD2
cdr3_nt: TGTGCCACCAGTGATTCGGTGACAGGGAACTATGGCTACACCTTC; cdr3_aa: CATSDSVTGNYGYTF; clone_size: -; v_call: TRBV24-1; cdr3_length: 15; j_call: TRBJ1-2; d_call: TRBD1
cdr3_nt: TGCGCCAGCAGCCATCCAGGAGGAAATTCACCCCTCCACTTT; cdr3_aa: CASSHPGGNSPLHF; clone_size: -; v_call: TRBV4-3; cdr3_length: 14; j_call: TRBJ1-6; d_call: -
cdr3_nt: TGTGCCAGCAGCTACCCCTCGGGGACCGGGGAGCTGTTTTTT; cdr3_aa: CASSYPSGTGELFF; clone_size: few; v_call: TRBV11-2; cdr3_length: 14; j_call: TRBJ2-2; d_call: -
cdr3_nt: TGTGCCTGGAGATTTATCGGGGGTACTGAAGCTTTCTTT; cdr3_aa: CAWRFIGGTEAFF; clone_size: -; v_call: TRBV30; cdr3_length: 13; j_call: TRBJ1-1; d_call: -
cdr3_nt: TGTGCCAGTAGTATTGGTGGGAAAAGTAATTCACCCCTCCACTTT; cdr3_aa: CASSIGGKSNSPLHF; clone_size: -; v_call: TRBV19; cdr3_length: 15; j_call: TRBJ1-6; d_call: -
cdr3_nt: TGTGCCAGCACCTCGGCCCAAAGTTCCGAGCAGTACTTC; cdr3_aa: CASTSAQSSEQYF; clone_size: -; v_call: TRBV6-5; cdr3_length: 13; j_call: TRBJ2-7; d_call: -
cdr3_nt: TGTGCCTGGAGACCCCCGACAGGGGCTGGAAACACCATATATTTT; cdr3_aa: CAWRPPTGAGNTIYF; clone_size: once; v_call: TRBV30; cdr3_length: 15; j_call: TRBJ1-3; d_call: TRBD1
cdr3_nt: TGTGCCAGCAGCCTAAGAGACAGTCGTAATGAGCAGTTCTTC; cdr3_aa: CASSLRDSRNEQFF; clone_size: -; v_call: TRBV3-1/TRBV3-2; cdr3_length: 14; j_call: TRBJ2-1; d_call: -
cdr3_nt: TGTGCCATCAGTGGGGGACTAGTAGCCTACAATGAGCAGTTCTTC; cdr3_aa: CAISGGLVAYNEQFF; clone_size: -; v_call: TRBV10-3; cdr3_length: 15; j_call: TRBJ2-1; d_call: TRBD2
cdr3_nt: TGTGCCAGCGGAGACAGGATAGACTATGGCTACACCTTC; cdr3_aa: CASGDRIDYGYTF; clone_size: -; v_call: TRBV18; cdr3_length: 13; j_call: TRBJ1-2; d_call: -
cdr3_nt: TGTGCCAGCAGCCCGTTGGGCAATGAGCAGTTCTTC; cdr3_aa: CASSPLGNEQFF; clone_size: few; v_call: TRBV7-8; cdr3_length: 12; j_call: TRBJ2-1; d_call: -
cdr3_nt: TGTGCCAGCAGCCAGGAGGGACGGTTCTCTGGAAACACCATATATTTT; cdr3_aa: CASSQEGRFSGNTIYF; clone_size: -; v_call: TRBV3-1/TRBV3-2; cdr3_length: 16; j_call: TRBJ1-3; d_call: -
cdr3_nt: TGTGCCAGCAGTGAAAAAGGGACAGGGGGCTACGAGCAGTACTTC; cdr3_aa: CASSEKGTGGYEQYF; clone_size: few; v_call: TRBV6-1; cdr3_length: 15; j_call: TRBJ2-7; d_call: TRBD1
cdr3_nt: TGTGCCAGCAGTGAATGGGGGATAAGCAATCAGCCCCAGCATTTT; cdr3_aa: CASSEWGISNQPQHF; clone_size: -; v_call: TRBV6-1; cdr3_length: 15; j_call: TRBJ1-5; d_call: -
cdr3_nt: TGTGCCAGCAGTTTTTGGGGGGGGCCCACCGGGGAGCTGTTTTTT; cdr3_aa: CASSFWGGPTGELFF; clone_size: -; v_call: TRBV25-1; cdr3_length: 15; j_call: TRBJ2-2; d_call: -
cdr3_nt: TGTGCCAGCAGCCTGAACTGGGGAACGCGAAGCTATGGCTACACCTTC; cdr3_aa: CASSLNWGTRSYGYTF; clone_size: -; v_call: TRBV7-2; cdr3_length: 16; j_call: TRBJ1-2; d_call: -
cdr3_nt: TGTGCCAGCAGCTTGTACAGGGTGCATGAGCAGTTCTTC; cdr3_aa: CASSLYRVHEQFF; clone_size: -; v_call: TRBV7-2; cdr3_length: 13; j_call: TRBJ2-1; d_call: -
cdr3_nt: TGTGCCAGCTCACCGACGGGACAGCTATTGAACACTGAAGCTTTCTTT; cdr3_aa: CASSPTGQLLNTEAFF; clone_size: -; v_call: TRBV18; cdr3_length: 16; j_call: TRBJ1-1; d_call: TRBD1